This passage covers 6 T cell receptor beta chains from one sample sequenced in a study of cytomegalovirus exposure and HLA in healthy donors. This table comes from immunoSEQ multiplex PCR, and its TCRdb copy is limited to in-frame clones, with some not included. The sample consists of about 250,000 clones, about 88% of them appearing once. Source material: PBMCs. These receptors all come from a man younger than 35 in good health and CMV-seropositive.

The gene calls are TRBV19 and TRBJ1-1, with 11 bases fitting TRBD1. Trimming took 6 bases from V and 8 from J; bases not matched to a gene: 5. Germline CDR1 and CDR2: LNHDA and SQIVND (reference sequence). The CDR3 runs 13 residues. In DNA form, the CDR3 reads TGTGCCAGTAGCGGACAGGGGGCGGTGGAAGCTTTCTTT. It codes for CASSGQGAVEAFF. Based on the CDR3 plus reference TRBV19 and TRBJ1-1, the full variable domain is DGGITQSPKYLFRKEGQNVTLSCEQNLNHDAMYWYRQDPGQGLRLIYYSQIVNDFQKGDIAEGYSVSREKKESFPLTVTSAQKNPTAFYLCASSGQGAVEAFFGQGTRLTVV.

The chain recombines TRBV28 with TRBJ2-1; TRBD2 is a possible D gene (6 bases). Germline assignment: CDR1 MDHEN and CDR2 SYDVKM. Trimming removed 7 bases from V and 7 bases from J, with 14 bases in between. The CDR3 runs 13 residues. CDR3 amino acids: CASTIFGGNEQFF. As DNA, the CDR3 is TGTGCCAGCACCATTTTTGGGGGGAATGAGCAGTTCTTC.

V gene TRBV10-3 combines with J gene TRBJ2-7; 9 bases agree with TRBD2. The length of the CDR3 is 15 residues. The V gene's germline CDR1 is ENHRY and CDR2 SYGVKD. Trimming at V came to 6 bases and at J to 6 bases, leaving 12 bases not matched to a gene. This CDR3 is CAIRGTSSSSSEQYF. The CDR3 nucleotides read TGTGCCATCAGGGGGACTAGCTCTTCGTCTTCCGAGCAGTACTTC.

This clone has a single count. This chain links TRBV20-1 with TRBJ2-7; D not resolved. V was shortened by 7 bases and J by 10 bases, with 17 bases between the two germline ends. The CDR3 runs to 11 residues. CDR1 and CDR2 from the germline V gene are DFQATT and SNEGSKA (reference sequence). This chain's CDR3 is CSVQPAQTQYF. DNA for the CDR3: TGCAGTGTTCAGCCCGCACAAACCCAGTACTTC.

The V call is TRBV9, the J call TRBJ2-2, with 8 positions matching TRBD1. Germline loops: CDR1 SGDLS, CDR2 YYNGEE. The CDR3 extends over 14 amino acids. The V gene end was trimmed by 3 bases and the J gene end by 3 bases; junction bases not matched to a gene: 1. CDR3 amino acids: CASSETGDTGELFF. In DNA, the CDR3 is TGTGCCAGCAGCGAGACAGGGGACACCGGGGAGCTGTTTTTT.

This chain connects TRBV27 to TRBJ1-4, with D tentatively TRBD1 (5 bases). The V gene lost 8 bases and the J gene lost 2 bases, with 12 bases spanning the gap. This CDR3 is built from 14 residues. Looked up from germline, CDR1 is MNHEY and CDR2 is SMNVEV (reference sequence). CDR3 region: CASGEWGTNEKLFF. The CDR3 DNA reads TGTGCCAGCGGGGAGTGGGGGACTAATGAAAAACTGTTTTTT.